The clone carrying this TCR beta chain was observed many times. Its antigen is unidentified. This sample stems from a study of identical twins. Study-wide findings and caveats: Within beta out-of-frame sequences, the excess sharing observed between twins was weaker. Invariant T cells like MAIT and iNKT could partly confound the zero-insertion analyses.

TCRdb redid the calling of the 5' RACE reads with MiXCR, one entry per CDR3 protein. The repertoire includes around 650,000 distinct CDR3 sequences, under 8.5% of them detected once, and around 1.6% sits in the top ten. The CDR3 loop spans 15 amino acids. The ends were cut back, 6 bases at V and 0 bases at J, with 11 bases in the middle. This same sample was also taken into another study, of yellow fever vaccine responses in identical twins.

Source material: PBMCs. The TCR sequence derives from a woman younger than 35 in good health. This chain uses TRBV12-3 or TRBV12-4 with TRBJ2-2; no definite D call. CDR3 nucleotides: TGTGCCAGCAGCTCGGGTAGGCCGAACACCGGGGAGCTGTTTTTT. It translates to CASSSGRPNTGELFF.